Listed below are T cell receptor beta chains from one sample, sequenced in a study of OX40 agonist ivuxolimab in advanced cancers. Method: immunoSEQ multiplex PCR; TCRdb's copy keeps in-frame clones and lacks some. The profile covers about 78,000 clones, with 92% appearing a single time and roughly 2.8% taken by the ten largest. This specimen consisted of CD4+ or CD8+ T cells sorted from blood, obtained in a trial of the OX40 agonist ivuxolimab. Every receptor here comes from an adult with an advanced solid tumor such as melanoma, head and neck, liver or kidney cancer. The CDR3 runs from the conserved cysteine through the conserved F or W. The D gene is left open where the match is weak. Some rows mark clone size as missing; the rest say once, few, many or name a class of expanded clone.

v_gene,d_gene,abundance,j_gene,CDR3nt,CDR3aa
TRBV5-1,.,.,TRBJ1-1,TGCGCCAGCAGCTCGGGGACGTCGACTGAAGCTTTCTTT,CASSSGTSTEAFF
TRBV29-1,.,.,TRBJ2-3,TGCAGCGTTAAGACCAGGCTGTTAGATACGCAGTATTTT,CSVKTRLLDTQYF
TRBV14,.,.,TRBJ2-5,TGTGCCAGCGGACCGGTGGAAAGGACCCTAGGAGAGACCCAGTACTTC,CASGPVERTLGETQYF
TRBV19,.,.,TRBJ2-2,TGTGCCAGCCACGGGGCCGTGGAGCTGTTTTTT,CASHGAVELFF
TRBV5-1,.,.,TRBJ1-4,TGCGCCAGCAGCTTGAGAGCAACTAATGAAAAACTGTTTTTT,CASSLRATNEKLFF
TRBV28,TRBD1,.,TRBJ1-1,TGTGCCAGCAGCGGGGGGACAGACTACATGAACACTGAAGCTTTCTTT,CASSGGTDYMNTEAFF
TRBV18,TRBD1,.,TRBJ1-4,TGTGCCAGCTCACCACCGGGACAGTCAACTAATGAAAAACTGTTTTTT,CASSPPGQSTNEKLFF
TRBV30,TRBD1,.,TRBJ1-1,TGTGCCCAAAGCAGGGGGCCGTACACTGAAGCTTTCTTT,CAQSRGPYTEAFF
TRBV30,.,once,TRBJ1-2,TGTGCCTGGAGTACGGACATGGGCTATGGCTACACCTTC,CAWSTDMGYGYTF
TRBV11-2,.,.,TRBJ2-6,TGTGCCAGCAGCTCCGCTGGGGCCAACGTCCTGACTTTC,CASSSAGANVLTF
TRBV19,.,.,TRBJ2-7,TGTGCCAGTAGTATAACGAAGTCAGGGCACGAGCAGTACTTC,CASSITKSGHEQYF
TRBV7-2,TRBD2,.,TRBJ2-7,TGTGCCAGCAGCTTAATTAGCGGGGGGATCTACGAGCAGTACTTC,CASSLISGGIYEQYF
TRBV10-1,.,.,TRBJ2-2,TGCGCCAGCAGTATAAGGGAATCGGGCGGGGAGCTGTTTTTT,CASSIRESGGELFF
TRBV29-1,.,.,TRBJ1-2,TGCAGCGCGGGGGGACCTGGCTATGGCTACACCTTC,CSAGGPGYGYTF
TRBV18,.,.,TRBJ2-7,TGTGCCAGCTCAGAAGGACAGTTAAGAGTTTTCTACGAGCAGTACTTC,CASSEGQLRVFYEQYF
TRBV28,.,.,TRBJ1-1,TGTGCCAGCAGTTTACCCGGGGGGGGAAGAACTGAAGCTTTCTTT,CASSLPGGGRTEAFF
TRBV29-1,.,.,TRBJ2-2,TGCAGCGTTGTACCCGGCCCAAACACCGGGGAGCTGTTTTTT,CSVVPGPNTGELFF
TRBV30,.,.,TRBJ1-4,TGTGCCTGGGGACAGTGGTCTAATGAAAAACTGTTTTTT,CAWGQWSNEKLFF
TRBV5-4,.,.,TRBJ2-3,TGTGCCAGCAGCTTTACAGGTAGCACAGATACGCAGTATTTT,CASSFTGSTDTQYF
TRBV18,.,.,TRBJ2-3,TGTGCCAGCTCGGGATTAGATACGCAGTATTTT,CASSGLDTQYF
TRBV6-4,.,once,TRBJ2-7,TGTGCCAGCAGTGTGGAACGAGACTACGAGCAGTACTTC,CASSVERDYEQYF
TRBV15,.,.,TRBJ1-1,TGTGCCACCAGCAGAGATTTGTTAGGGCTGAACACTGAAGCTTTCTTT,CATSRDLLGLNTEAFF
TRBV4-2,TRBD1,.,TRBJ2-7,TGTGCCAGCAGTCTCTGGGGACAGAGCTACTACGAGCAGTACTTC,CASSLWGQSYYEQYF
TRBV5-4,.,.,TRBJ2-6,TGTGCCAGCAGCTCTGACGGAACCTCTGGGGCCAACGTCCTGACTTTC,CASSSDGTSGANVLTF
TRBV5-5,.,.,TRBJ1-2,TGTGCCAGCAGCTCTATAGGCCTAGGGGGCTACACCTTC,CASSSIGLGGYTF
TRBV28,.,once,TRBJ1-5,TGTGCCAGCAGTTTACCCCGGACAACTTATAGCAATCAGCCCCAGCATTTT,CASSLPRTTYSNQPQHF
TRBV7-9,.,.,TRBJ2-3,TGTGCCAGCATCAGGTCCAGGGGTTCCCTCACAGATACGCAGTATTTT,CASIRSRGSLTDTQYF
TRBV30,.,.,TRBJ2-1,TGTGCCTGGGGGACCGGGACTCCGCAGTTCTTC,CAWGTGTPQFF
TRBV27,.,few,TRBJ2-3,TGTGCCAGCAGTTCGATACACCTTGGGATGACGCAGTATTTT,CASSSIHLGMTQYF
TRBV19,.,.,TRBJ1-2,TGTGCCAGTAGTGGCTCAGACGTTTATGGCTACACCTTC,CASSGSDVYGYTF
TRBV21-1,.,.,TRBJ1-1,TGTGCCAGCAGCAAGGGCGGACAGGGGAACACTGAAGCTTTCTTT,CASSKGGQGNTEAFF
TRBV19,.,.,TRBJ1-1,TGTGCCAGTAAAAGGGCGACCGTAAACACTGAAGCTTTCTTT,CASKRATVNTEAFF
TRBV5-1,.,once,TRBJ1-1,TGCGCCAGCAGCCTTCGTGGGATAATGAACACTGAAGCTTTCTTT,CASSLRGIMNTEAFF
TRBV5-1,.,.,TRBJ1-5,TGCGCCAGCAGCCTCGGGCAGAATAGCAATCAGCCCCAGCATTTT,CASSLGQNSNQPQHF
TRBV5-1,TRBD1,.,TRBJ2-7,TGCGCCAGCAGCTTGGAACCGGGACAGGGGGAGTACGAGCAGTACTTC,CASSLEPGQGEYEQYF
TRBV6-6,.,few,TRBJ2-5,TGTGCCAGCAGTACGACGGGGCTGGGGACCCAGTACTTC,CASSTTGLGTQYF
TRBV6-6,.,once,TRBJ1-5,TGTGCCAGCAGTTACTCCGCGGTTCAGCCCCAGCATTTT,CASSYSAVQPQHF
TRBV5-1,.,once,TRBJ2-3,TGCGCCAGCAGCGACAGGCCTAACACAGATACGCAGTATTTT,CASSDRPNTDTQYF
TRBV5-6,TRBD1,once,TRBJ2-1,TGTGCCAGCAGCTTGGTAACTCTCTCTGACAGGGCCCACAATGAGCAGTTCTTC,CASSLVTLSDRAHNEQFF
TRBV2,.,once,TRBJ2-7,TGTGCCAGCAGGCTGAGGGAGGCATCCTACGAGCAGTACTTC,CASRLREASYEQYF
TRBV5-1,.,.,TRBJ2-7,TGCGCCAGCAGCTTAGGACATCCAGAAAACGAGCAGTACTTC,CASSLGHPENEQYF
TRBV28,.,.,TRBJ1-4,TGTGCCAGCAGTTTACCCCAGGGACCACCCGCTGGGAAACTGTTTTTT,CASSLPQGPPAGKLFF
TRBV5-8,.,.,TRBJ2-3,TGTGCCAGCACGAGGACGGGGGGCCGCACAGATACGCAGTATTTT,CASTRTGGRTDTQYF
TRBV29-1,TRBD1,once,TRBJ2-3,TGCAGCGTGGACAGGGAGTCCCCAGATACGCAGTATTTT,CSVDRESPDTQYF
TRBV5-1,TRBD1,.,TRBJ2-5,TGCGCCAGCAGTTTAGTTGGACAGGGGGAGACCCAGTACTTC,CASSLVGQGETQYF
TRBV7-7,.,.,TRBJ1-3,TGTGCTAGCAGCTTTACACCGAATGGAAACACCATATATTTT,CASSFTPNGNTIYF
TRBV28,.,.,TRBJ1-5,TGTGCCAGCAGTTTCCCCCAGGGGATGAGTCAGCCCCAGCATTTT,CASSFPQGMSQPQHF
TRBV6-6,.,.,TRBJ1-1,TGTGCCAGCAGTTCCCTTATAGAAGCTTTCTTT,CASSSLIEAFF
TRBV28,TRBD1,few,TRBJ1-2,TGTGCCAGCAGTCCGGGGACAGCGAACTATGGCTACACCTTC,CASSPGTANYGYTF
TRBV10-3,TRBD1,.,TRBJ1-4,TGTGCCACCTCCGACAGGGGCGGTGAAAAACTGTTTTTT,CATSDRGGEKLFF
TRBV4-1,TRBD1,.,TRBJ2-1,TGCGCCAGCAGCCACCTGGGACAGGGGAGGTCTGAGCAGTTCTTC,CASSHLGQGRSEQFF
TRBV5-1,.,.,TRBJ1-1,TGCGCCAGCAGAACCTCTCCGGGCGCTGAAGCTTTCTTT,CASRTSPGAEAFF
TRBV30,TRBD2,.,TRBJ2-1,TGTGCCTGGAGTCGACTAGCGGGGGGGTACAATGAGCAGTTCTTC,CAWSRLAGGYNEQFF
TRBV28,TRBD2,once,TRBJ2-7,TGTGCCACCATATTGGGACTAGCGGGGCCCTACGAGCAGTACTTC,CATILGLAGPYEQYF